Below are 10 T cell receptor beta chains sequenced from a single sample in a study of T cell responses to AZD1222 COVID-19 vaccine. The repertoire was sequenced with immunoSEQ multiplex PCR; TCRdb's copy has only in-frame clones and lacks some. The table shows roughly 51,000 clones, with 80% to 90% occurring only once. The sample consisted of peripheral blood, taken 28 days after the second AZD1222 dose. These receptor sequences come from an adult who received the AZD1222 COVID-19 vaccine.

This chain joins TRBV5-4 and TRBJ1-1, with a weak D call TRBD1 (5 bases). The CDR3 spans 15 residues. V was trimmed by 4 bases and J by 1 base, leaving 14 bases between them. Germline V lookup: CDR1 SGHNT, CDR2 YYREEE (reference sequence). CDR3 sequence (DNA): TGTGCCAGCAGCCTCGATGGACACAGGAACACTGAAGCTTTCTTT. Its translation: CASSLDGHRNTEAFF.

The chain recombines TRBV19 with TRBJ1-2; D gene ambiguous. Germline CDR1 reads LNHDA; CDR2 reads SQIVND (reference sequence). Trimming left V 3 bases short and J 8 bases short, with 16 bases between. There are 14 residues in the CDR3. The CDR3 DNA reads as TGTGCCAGTAGTATGACGGGCAGCGTGCGGGGCTACACCTTC. Translated: CASSMTGSVRGYTF.

This clone was detected only once. This chain links TRBV6-2 or TRBV6-3 with TRBJ1-5, with 7 nucleotides matching TRBD1. V gave up 5 bases and J gave up 3 bases; unmatched junction bases: 4. The CDR3 runs 14 residues. The V gene's germline CDR1 is MNHEY and CDR2 SVGEGT. The CDR3, as DNA: TGTGCCAGCAGTAAGGACAGGCCCAATCAGCCCCAGCATTTT. This encodes CASSKDRPNQPQHF.

The V gene is TRBV7-9, the J gene TRBJ2-5; 13 nucleotides match TRBD2. The ends lost 5 bases at V and 5 bases at J; junction bases unmatched: 8. Germline V gene sequence: CDR1 SEHNR, CDR2 FQNEAQ (reference sequence). This CDR3 region has 16 residues. CDR3 DNA sequence: TGTGCCAGCAGCCCCGGACTAGCGGGAGTACGGGAGACCCAGTACTTC. Encoded protein: CASSPGLAGVRETQYF.

V usage is TRBV5-1 and J usage is TRBJ1-1; D is possibly TRBD1 (5 bases). Germline values: CDR1 SGHRS, CDR2 YFSETQ. The V and J ends lost 1 base and 0 bases respectively, with 10 bases between them. The CDR3 consists of 15 residues. As DNA, the CDR3 is TGCGCCAGCAGCTTGATCGGGACGGTGAACACTGAAGCTTTCTTT. Translating gives CASSLIGTVNTEAFF.

The chain has TRBV19 and TRBJ1-5; 7 nucleotides line up with TRBD1. CDR1 is LNHDA and CDR2 is SQIVND in the germline V gene (reference sequence). The V gene end was trimmed by 5 bases and the J gene end by 1 base; junction bases not matched to a gene: 8. This CDR3 has 16 amino acids. CDR3 DNA: TGTGCCAGTAGTTCCAGAGGGGGCAAGAGCAATCAGCCCCAGCATTTT. Translated, it gives CASSSRGGKSNQPQHF.

The chain combines TRBV5-4 with TRBJ1-6; 9 nucleotides match TRBD1. V dropped 5 bases and J dropped 7; count of bases not matched to a gene: 7. CDR1 is SGHNT, CDR2 YYREEE, per germline (reference sequence). The CDR3 spans 15 residues. The CDR3 spells CASSPRTGVNSPLHF. The CDR3, as DNA: TGTGCCAGCAGTCCAAGGACAGGGGTGAATTCACCCCTCCACTTT.

This rearrangement joins TRBV5-6 to TRBJ2-5; 14 nucleotides match TRBD2. After removal of 3 bases from V and 5 bases from J, the junction contained 6 bases not matched to a gene. This CDR3 comprises 16 residues. In germline, CDR1 is SGHDT, CDR2 YYEEEE. Here the CDR3 DNA reads TGTGCCAGCAGCTCCGGGACTAGCGGGAGTAGGGAGACCCAGTACTTC. Its translation: CASSSGTSGSRETQYF.

V is TRBV28 and J is TRBJ2-7, with TRBD1 as a possible D gene (5 bases). Germline V lookup: CDR1 MDHEN, CDR2 SYDVKM. This CDR3 comprises 12 residues. V lost 3 bases to trimming and J lost 3 bases, with 6 bases between them. CDR3 protein: CASSLTVYEQYF. In nucleotides, the CDR3 is TGTGCCAGCAGTTTGACAGTCTACGAGCAGTACTTC.

The chain combines TRBV28 with TRBJ1-5; maybe TRBD1 (6 bases). Trimming took off 2 bases at V and 6 bases at J, with 11 bases between the two ends. Looked up from germline, CDR1 is MDHEN and CDR2 is SYDVKM. The CDR3 runs 14 residues. The CDR3 region is CASSLGGAGQPQHF. The CDR3 DNA reads as TGTGCCAGCAGTTTAGGGGGGGCAGGTCAGCCCCAGCATTTT.